Listed below are T cell receptor beta chains from one sample, sequenced in a study of blood T cell repertoires in COVID-19. The protocol was immunoSEQ multiplex PCR, while the TCRdb copy is restricted to in-frame clones and leaves out a portion. Of 110,000 to 150,000 clones in the sample, about 87% are singletons; the top ten hold 9.5% to 11%. Sequencing input: peripheral blood. The receptors come from a woman older than 75 with acute or convalescent COVID-19. The CDR3 runs from the conserved cysteine through the conserved F or W. A D gene is named only where the DNA matches it firmly. For some rows the clone size is stated as once, few or many, or as a class when expanded; others skip it.

J gene: TRBJ1-1; clone size: NA; D gene: NA; V gene: TRBV7-2; CDR3 protein: CASSLSGSNTEAFF; CDR3 DNA: TGTGCCAGCAGCTTATCGGGGTCGAACACTGAAGCTTTCTTT
J gene: TRBJ2-7; clone size: NA; D gene: NA; V gene: TRBV27; CDR3 protein: CASRGNKGYEQYF; CDR3 DNA: TGTGCCAGCCGAGGGAATAAGGGTTACGAGCAGTACTTC
J gene: TRBJ1-1; clone size: NA; D gene: NA; V gene: TRBV7-2; CDR3 protein: CASSLTGYTEAFF; CDR3 DNA: TGTGCCAGCAGCTTAACAGGGTACACTGAAGCTTTCTTT
J gene: TRBJ2-1; clone size: NA; D gene: NA; V gene: TRBV19; CDR3 protein: CASRRGTANNEQFF; CDR3 DNA: TGTGCCAGTAGACGGGGGACAGCTAACAATGAGCAGTTCTTC
J gene: TRBJ1-1; clone size: NA; D gene: NA; V gene: TRBV25-1; CDR3 protein: CASTGLGNTEAFF; CDR3 DNA: TGTGCCAGCACAGGGCTGGGGAACACTGAAGCTTTCTTT
J gene: TRBJ1-1; clone size: NA; D gene: NA; V gene: TRBV5-1; CDR3 protein: CASSLKQADTEAFF; CDR3 DNA: TGCGCCAGCAGCTTAAAACAGGCTGACACTGAAGCTTTCTTT
J gene: TRBJ2-2; clone size: NA; D gene: NA; V gene: TRBV5-1; CDR3 protein: CASSPGTLAMNTGELFF; CDR3 DNA: TGCGCCAGCAGCCCGGGGACTTTAGCGATGAACACCGGGGAGCTGTTTTTT
J gene: TRBJ1-2; clone size: few; D gene: NA; V gene: TRBV7-9; CDR3 protein: CASSLAGGGGYTF; CDR3 DNA: TGTGCCAGCAGCTTAGCGGGAGGCGGCGGCTACACCTTC
J gene: TRBJ1-1; clone size: few; D gene: NA; V gene: TRBV10-3; CDR3 protein: CAISELGQSNTEAFF; CDR3 DNA: TGTGCCATCAGTGAACTGGGACAATCGAACACTGAAGCTTTCTTT
J gene: TRBJ1-3; clone size: NA; D gene: NA; V gene: TRBV7-2; CDR3 protein: CASSLASAGHGGNTIYF; CDR3 DNA: TGTGCCAGCAGCTTAGCCTCGGCAGGCCACGGTGGAAACACCATATATTTT
J gene: TRBJ2-1; clone size: NA; D gene: TRBD1; V gene: TRBV5-1; CDR3 protein: CASSVQGNEQFF; CDR3 DNA: TGCGCCAGCAGCGTACAGGGGAATGAGCAGTTCTTC
J gene: TRBJ1-2; clone size: NA; D gene: NA; V gene: TRBV6-1; CDR3 protein: CASSEAWAGGYTF; CDR3 DNA: TGTGCCAGCAGTGAAGCGTGGGCAGGCGGCTACACCTTC
J gene: TRBJ1-2; clone size: few; D gene: NA; V gene: TRBV12-3/TRBV12-4; CDR3 protein: CASTSDTRDGYTF; CDR3 DNA: TGTGCCAGCACCTCGGACACGCGGGACGGCTACACCTTC
J gene: TRBJ1-4; clone size: NA; D gene: NA; V gene: TRBV2; CDR3 protein: CASSEGGSNEKLFF; CDR3 DNA: TGTGCCAGCAGTGAGGGGGGGTCTAATGAAAAACTGTTTTTT
J gene: TRBJ1-2; clone size: NA; D gene: NA; V gene: TRBV25-1; CDR3 protein: CASSPGRDYGYTF; CDR3 DNA: TGTGCCAGCAGCCCGGGGAGGGACTATGGCTACACCTTC
J gene: TRBJ1-2; clone size: NA; D gene: NA; V gene: TRBV2; CDR3 protein: CASSVTVYGYTF; CDR3 DNA: TGTGCCAGCAGTGTAACGGTCTATGGCTACACCTTC
J gene: TRBJ1-1; clone size: NA; D gene: TRBD1; V gene: TRBV3-1/TRBV3-2; CDR3 protein: CASSQSGQGTEAFF; CDR3 DNA: TGTGCCAGCAGCCAAAGTGGACAGGGAACTGAAGCTTTCTTT
J gene: TRBJ2-3; clone size: NA; D gene: NA; V gene: TRBV12-3/TRBV12-4; CDR3 protein: CASSQGQDTQYF; CDR3 DNA: TGTGCCAGCAGTCAGGGGCAAGATACGCAGTATTTT
J gene: TRBJ1-4; clone size: NA; D gene: NA; V gene: TRBV30; CDR3 protein: CAWNEQPNEKLFF; CDR3 DNA: TGTGCCTGGAACGAACAGCCTAATGAAAAACTGTTTTTT
J gene: TRBJ2-7; clone size: NA; D gene: NA; V gene: TRBV7-2; CDR3 protein: CASSSRLQGYEQYF; CDR3 DNA: TGTGCCAGCAGCTCCAGACTCCAGGGCTACGAGCAGTACTTC
J gene: TRBJ1-1; clone size: few; D gene: NA; V gene: TRBV7-2; CDR3 protein: CASSLVRVNTEAFF; CDR3 DNA: TGTGCCAGCAGCTTGGTCCGCGTGAACACTGAAGCTTTCTTT
J gene: TRBJ1-6; clone size: NA; D gene: TRBD1; V gene: TRBV4-3; CDR3 protein: CASSQSDRGPNSPLHF; CDR3 DNA: TGCGCCAGCAGCCAATCAGACAGGGGTCCGAATTCACCCCTCCACTTT
J gene: TRBJ1-4; clone size: once; D gene: NA; V gene: TRBV28; CDR3 protein: CASSLGGNNEKLFF; CDR3 DNA: TGTGCCAGCAGTTTAGGGGGGAATAATGAAAAACTGTTTTTT
J gene: TRBJ1-2; clone size: NA; D gene: TRBD1; V gene: TRBV27; CDR3 protein: CASSPGQGLGYTF; CDR3 DNA: TGTGCCAGCAGTCCTGGACAGGGGCTTGGCTACACCTTC
J gene: TRBJ2-3; clone size: NA; D gene: NA; V gene: TRBV3-1/TRBV3-2; CDR3 protein: CASSHRSQADTQYF; CDR3 DNA: TGTGCCAGCAGCCACAGGTCTCAGGCAGATACGCAGTATTTT
J gene: TRBJ1-1; clone size: few; D gene: NA; V gene: TRBV19; CDR3 protein: CASGEVDTEAFF; CDR3 DNA: TGTGCCAGTGGGGAGGTAGACACTGAAGCTTTCTTT
J gene: TRBJ1-1; clone size: NA; D gene: NA; V gene: TRBV27; CDR3 protein: CASSPYRGGDAFF; CDR3 DNA: TGTGCCAGCAGTCCATATCGGGGGGGCGACGCTTTCTTT
J gene: TRBJ1-2; clone size: NA; D gene: NA; V gene: TRBV7-8; CDR3 protein: CASTTGVDYGYTF; CDR3 DNA: TGTGCCAGTACGACCGGGGTGGACTATGGCTACACCTTC
J gene: TRBJ2-7; clone size: NA; D gene: TRBD1; V gene: TRBV18; CDR3 protein: CASSPTGDPYEQYF; CDR3 DNA: TGTGCCAGCTCACCGACAGGGGATCCCTACGAGCAGTACTTC
J gene: TRBJ2-1; clone size: NA; D gene: TRBD2; V gene: TRBV5-1; CDR3 protein: CASSQPIAQRGSSYNEQFF; CDR3 DNA: TGCGCCAGCAGCCAACCAATCGCCCAGCGGGGGAGCTCCTACAATGAGCAGTTCTTC
J gene: TRBJ1-3; clone size: NA; D gene: NA; V gene: TRBV27; CDR3 protein: CASSPAGLSGNTIYF; CDR3 DNA: TGTGCCAGCAGTCCGGCAGGGCTCTCTGGAAACACCATATATTTT
J gene: TRBJ1-3; clone size: NA; D gene: NA; V gene: TRBV10-3; CDR3 protein: CAGGALPGNTIYF; CDR3 DNA: TGTGCCGGTGGGGCACTACCTGGAAACACCATATATTTT
J gene: TRBJ1-2; clone size: once; D gene: NA; V gene: TRBV7-2; CDR3 protein: CASSLLAGNYGYTF; CDR3 DNA: TGTGCCAGCAGCTTATTAGCCGGTAACTATGGCTACACCTTC
J gene: TRBJ1-2; clone size: NA; D gene: NA; V gene: TRBV6-5; CDR3 protein: CASRTTGRNGYTF; CDR3 DNA: TGTGCCAGCAGGACCACAGGGCGGAATGGCTACACCTTC
J gene: TRBJ1-4; clone size: NA; D gene: NA; V gene: TRBV15; CDR3 protein: CATSRDLREEKLFF; CDR3 DNA: TGTGCCACCAGCAGAGACCTTCGGGAGGAAAAACTGTTTTTT
J gene: TRBJ1-2; clone size: NA; D gene: TRBD1; V gene: TRBV5-4; CDR3 protein: CASSLGTGNSNYGYTF; CDR3 DNA: TGTGCCAGCAGCTTGGGGACAGGCAACTCTAACTATGGCTACACCTTC
J gene: TRBJ1-2; clone size: NA; D gene: NA; V gene: TRBV6-1; CDR3 protein: CASSEWHTPRDYGYTF; CDR3 DNA: TGTGCCAGCAGTGAATGGCACACCCCCCGGGACTATGGCTACACCTTC
J gene: TRBJ1-1; clone size: NA; D gene: TRBD1; V gene: TRBV9; CDR3 protein: CASSEPGQGIQGRNTEAFF; CDR3 DNA: TGTGCCAGCAGCGAACCGGGACAGGGGATTCAGGGGAGGAACACTGAAGCTTTCTTT
J gene: TRBJ2-3; clone size: few; D gene: TRBD2; V gene: TRBV5-1; CDR3 protein: CASSGGLVSTDTQYF; CDR3 DNA: TGCGCCAGCAGCGGGGGACTAGTGTCCACAGATACGCAGTATTTT
J gene: TRBJ1-2; clone size: NA; D gene: NA; V gene: TRBV30; CDR3 protein: CAWSPGFGYTF; CDR3 DNA: TGTGCCTGGAGTCCAGGATTTGGCTACACCTTC